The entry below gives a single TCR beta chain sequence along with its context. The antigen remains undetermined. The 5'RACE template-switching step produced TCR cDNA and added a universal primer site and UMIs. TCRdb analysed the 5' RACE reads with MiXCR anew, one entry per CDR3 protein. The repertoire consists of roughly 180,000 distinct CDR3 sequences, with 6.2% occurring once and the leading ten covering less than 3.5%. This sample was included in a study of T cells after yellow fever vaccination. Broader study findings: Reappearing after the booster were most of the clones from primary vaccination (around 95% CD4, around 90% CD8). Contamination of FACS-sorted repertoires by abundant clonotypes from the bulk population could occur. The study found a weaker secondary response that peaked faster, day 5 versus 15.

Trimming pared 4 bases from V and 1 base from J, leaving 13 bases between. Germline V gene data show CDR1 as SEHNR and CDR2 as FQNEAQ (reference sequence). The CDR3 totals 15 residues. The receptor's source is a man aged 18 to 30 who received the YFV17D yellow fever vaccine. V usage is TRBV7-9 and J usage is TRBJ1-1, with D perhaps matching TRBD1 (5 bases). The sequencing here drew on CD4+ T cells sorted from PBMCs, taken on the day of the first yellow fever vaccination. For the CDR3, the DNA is TGTGCCAGCAGCTCTCGGGGGGGGGAGAACACTGAAGCTTTCTTT. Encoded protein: CASSSRGGENTEAFF.